These 28 T cell receptor beta chains were sequenced from one sample in a study of blood T cell repertoires in COVID-19 (dated by TCRdb to the early 2020s). Library preparation was by the immunoSEQ multiplex PCR assay. Here the immuneACCESS table is served through TCRdb, limited to in-frame sequences with V and J called. Missing clones are a known gap in these copies; in checked studies unresolved V genes cover under half, and the rest lacks a known reason. This sample lists around 350,000 clones; approximately 86% were detected once. Clones ranked in the top ten supply 3% of the sample. The sample was peripheral blood. The receptors were gathered from a human donor in a cohort sampled during active COVID-19.

The V gene is TRBV19, the J gene TRBJ2-1; 9 nucleotides align to TRBD1. The CDR3 contains 15 residues. Trimming at V came to 8 bases and at J to 5 bases, leaving 10 bases not matched to a gene. CDR1 is LNHDA, CDR2 SQIVND, per germline (reference sequence). CDR3 region: CASCVGQGLHNEQFF. In nucleotides, the CDR3 is TGTGCCAGTTGCGTCGGACAGGGGCTCCACAATGAGCAGTTCTTC.

The J gene is TRBJ2-3, the V gene TRBV6-5; 9 bases are shared with TRBD2. The CDR3 totals 15 residues. Germline loops: CDR1 MNHEY, CDR2 SVGAGI. Trimming removed 6 bases from V and 1 base from J; junction bases left unmatched: 5. The CDR3 DNA reads TGTGCCAGCAGAGCGGGGGGTGGGGGCACAGATACGCAGTATTTT. The encoded protein is CASRAGGGGTDTQYF.

CDR3 sequence (DNA): TGCAGTGCTAGAGATAACTACGAGCAGTACTTC. Protein: CSARDNYEQYF. The V gene is TRBV20-1, the J gene TRBJ2-7; D ambiguous. The CDR3 runs to 11 residues. CDR1 and CDR2 (germline): DFQATT, SNEGSKA (reference sequence). V dropped 0 bases and J dropped 3 bases, with 3 bases sitting between them.

The chain links TRBV29-1 to TRBJ1-1; tentatively, D is TRBD1 (5 bases). This CDR3 is built from 13 residues. CDR1 is SQVTM and CDR2 is ANQGSEA in the germline V gene. Trimming removed 7 bases at V and 1 base at J, with 13 bases between. The CDR3 loop reads CSATGVGNTEAFF. CDR3 coding DNA: TGCAGCGCCACGGGGGTCGGGAACACTGAAGCTTTCTTT.

The genes are TRBV19 and TRBJ2-7; maybe TRBD2 (5 bases). This CDR3 has 14 amino acids. Germline V gene data show CDR1 as LNHDA and CDR2 as SQIVND (reference sequence). V was trimmed by 5 bases and J by 0 bases, leaving 11 bases between them. The CDR3 DNA reads as TGTGCCAGTAGTTTACAGAGCGGCTCCTACGAGCAGTACTTC. Its protein is CASSLQSGSYEQYF.

This rearrangement joins TRBV10-2 to TRBJ1-2; possible D gene TRBD1, 5 bases. The CDR3 runs to 13 residues. V dropped 6 bases and J dropped 1 base, with 9 bases sitting between them. Germline CDR1 reads WSHSY; CDR2 reads SAAADI. The CDR3 region is CASRDTSNYGYTF. The CDR3 coding sequence is TGCGCCAGCAGGGACACAAGTAACTATGGCTACACCTTC.

The chain has TRBV30 and TRBJ2-7; 10 bases line up with TRBD2. The CDR3 extends over 15 amino acids. J gave up 6 bases and V 4 bases, and 12 bases lay outside the gene matches. Germline CDR1 is GTSNPN and CDR2 is SVGIG (reference sequence). The CDR3 sequence is CAWIVSGRAFSEQYF. The DNA for the CDR3 is TGTGCCTGGATCGTGAGCGGGAGGGCCTTCTCCGAGCAGTACTTC.

The chain is built from TRBV6-1 and TRBJ2-5; no definite D call. Germline CDR1 MNHNS, CDR2 SASEGT. V lost 2 bases and J 2 bases, leaving 15 bases between the germline ends. This CDR3 region has 16 residues. The CDR3 DNA reads as TGTGCCAGCAGTGAATGGGTGACATACTCACAAGAGACCCAGTACTTC. As protein: CASSEWVTYSQETQYF.

CDR3 sequence: CASSARPSGGPDTQYF. The CDR3 region has the DNA TGTGCCAGCAGCGCCCGACCTAGCGGGGGCCCAGATACGCAGTATTTT. The chain links TRBV9 to TRBJ2-3; TRBD2 matches at 10 bases. There are 16 residues in the CDR3. V dropped 3 bases and J dropped 4; count of bases not matched to a gene: 8. Per the germline V gene, CDR1 is SGDLS and CDR2 is YYNGEE.

The V call is TRBV7-2, the J call TRBJ1-5, with 7 bases identical to TRBD1. V was clipped by 4 bases and J by 3 bases; unmatched bases: 6. CDR3 length equals 15 residues. Germline loops: CDR1 SGHTA, CDR2 FQGNSA. The CDR3 loop is CASSSLTGDNQPQHF. The CDR3 DNA follows: TGTGCCAGCAGCTCCCTTACAGGGGACAATCAGCCCCAGCATTTT.

This clone was recorded only once. The chain combines TRBV5-6 with TRBJ1-5, with D unclear. Germline V gives CDR1 SGHDT, CDR2 YYEEEE. This CDR3 spans 17 amino acids. The V and J ends lost 0 bases and 0 bases respectively, with 13 bases between them. Written as DNA, the CDR3 is TGTGCCAGCAGCTTGGTGGGCAGGCCCTATAGCAATCAGCCCCAGCATTTT. Translation gives CASSLVGRPYSNQPQHF.

This clone was recorded once. This sequence joins TRBV5-5 and TRBJ2-1; 9 nucleotides agree with TRBD2. The CDR3 covers 16 residues. Looked up from germline, CDR1 is SGHKS and CDR2 is YYEKEE (reference sequence). Trimming removed 3 bases from V and 8 bases from J; junction bases left unmatched: 12. The CDR3 sequence: CASSSHGTSSLDEQFF. Written as DNA, the CDR3 is TGTGCCAGCAGCTCCCACGGGACTAGCTCCTTAGATGAGCAGTTCTTC. The full variable domain, with the rest looked up from reference TRBV5-5 and TRBJ2-1, is DAGVTQSPTHLIKTRGQQVTLRCSPISGHKSVSWYQQVLGQGPQFIFQYYEKEERGRGNFPDRFSARQFPNYSSELNVNALLLGDSALYLCASSSHGTSSLDEQFFGPGTRLTVL.

This clone appeared a few times. V gene TRBV9 combines with J gene TRBJ2-2; tentatively, D is TRBD2 (5 bases). CDR1 is SGDLS and CDR2 is YYNGEE in the germline V gene. V lost 3 bases and J lost 6, with 15 bases in between. This CDR3 comprises 15 residues. The CDR3 is CASSARPWGAGELFF. The CDR3 DNA reads TGTGCCAGCAGCGCCCGTCCCTGGGGAGCCGGGGAGCTGTTTTTT. Based on the CDR3 plus reference TRBV9 and TRBJ2-2, the full variable domain is DSGVTQTPKHLITATGQRVTLRCSPRSGDLSVYWYQQSLDQGLQFLIQYYNGEERAKGNILERFSAQQFPDLHSELNLSSLELGDSALYFCASSARPWGAGELFFGEGSRLTVL.

The sample holds a few counts of this clone. The rearrangement links TRBV10-1 to TRBJ2-1; TRBD2 matches at 7 bases. CDR1 and CDR2 from the germline V gene are WNHNN and SYGVQD (reference sequence). V lost 9 bases to trimming and J lost 2 bases; unmatched junction nucleotides: 16. CDR3 size: 17 residues. For the CDR3, the DNA is TGCGCCAGTCAGACATGTGGACTAGGGTTGACCTACAATGAGCAGTTCTTC. As protein: CASQTCGLGLTYNEQFF.

The J gene is TRBJ1-1, the V gene TRBV19; D remains ambiguous. V was pared by 6 bases and J by 0 bases, with 14 bases between. In germline, CDR1 is LNHDA, CDR2 SQIVND (reference sequence). This CDR3 contains 15 residues. The CDR3 here is CASRVSGRLNTEAFF. CDR3 in DNA: TGTGCCAGTAGGGTCTCCGGGAGGTTGAACACTGAAGCTTTCTTT.

A single count supports this clone. V usage is TRBV4-2 and J usage is TRBJ2-1; 11 bases fit TRBD2. The CDR3 spans 16 residues. Germline-derived CDR1 and CDR2 are LGHNA and YNFKEQ. V shed 1 base and J 7 bases; nucleotides not matched to a gene: 6. The CDR3 coding sequence is TGTGCCAGCAGCCAAGGAGGTAGCGGGGGGGTTAATGAGCAGTTCTTC. Translation gives CASSQGGSGGVNEQFF.

The chain employs TRBV7-8 and TRBJ1-5; 8 nucleotides match TRBD1. This CDR3 has 16 amino acids. Germline lookup yields CDR1 SGHVS and CDR2 FQNEAQ. J gave up 6 bases and V 0 bases, and 7 bases lay outside the gene matches. CDR3 bases: TGTGCCAGCAGCTTAGCGAGGACAGGGTTGGGTCAGCCCCAGCATTTT. Protein sequence: CASSLARTGLGQPQHF. The variable domain in full, completed from reference TRBV7-8 and TRBJ1-5, reads GAGVSQSPRYKVAKRGQDVALRCDPISGHVSLFWYQQALGQGPEFLTYFQNEAQLDKSGLPSDRFFAERPEGSVSTLKIQRTQQEDSAVYLCASSLARTGLGQPQHFGDGTRLSIL.

The chain couples TRBV20-1 to TRBJ2-4, with D possibly being TRBD2 (5 bases). The CDR3 covers 10 residues. Germline V CDR1 and CDR2: DFQATT, SNEGSKA (reference sequence). V lost 5 bases and J lost 9, with 8 bases in between. This CDR3 reads CSALSGIQYF. The CDR3 DNA follows: TGCAGTGCTCTCAGCGGCATTCAGTACTTC.

This clone occurred a few times. The rearrangement links TRBV6-6 to TRBJ1-5; D remains unclear. Per germline, CDR1 MNHNY and CDR2 SVGAGI (reference sequence). The CDR3 is made up of 12 amino acids. The ends were cut back, 7 bases at V and 4 bases at J, with 8 bases in the middle. The chain's CDR3 is CASTGQNQPQHF. In DNA form, the CDR3 reads TGTGCCAGCACTGGTCAGAATCAGCCCCAGCATTTT.

The chain carries TRBV3-1 (or the pseudogene TRBV3-2) and TRBJ1-2, with TRBD1 identical over 9 bases. The length of the CDR3 is 15 residues. Germline V CDR1 and CDR2: LGHDT, YNNKEL (reference sequence). Trimming took 4 bases from V and 8 from J; bases not matched to a gene: 11. The CDR3 DNA reads TGTGCCAGCAGCCCAAGGGGACAGGGTGATTTGGGCTACACCTTC. Translation: CASSPRGQGDLGYTF.

This clone was recorded a few times. This CDR3 is also generated by other DNA sequences in the sample. The chain is built from TRBV29-1 and TRBJ2-3; maybe TRBD1 (8 bases). This CDR3 region has 13 residues. Trimming pared 6 bases from V and 4 bases from J, leaving 14 bases between. CDR1 and CDR2 from the germline V gene are SQVTM and ANQGSEA. The CDR3 DNA reads TGCAGCGTCAACAGGGGGGGCGCAGATACGCAGTATTTT. Protein product: CSVNRGGADTQYF.

This clone turned up a few times. The chain couples TRBV5-1 to TRBJ1-6, with 7 bases identical to TRBD1. The junction had 2 bases not matched to a gene; V was cut back by 5 bases and J by 0 bases. CDR3 length: 15 amino acids. Germline assignment: CDR1 SGHRS and CDR2 YFSETQ. The DNA of the CDR3 is TGCGCCAGCAGTCGGGACAGCTCCTATAATTCACCCCTCCACTTT. It codes for CASSRDSSYNSPLHF.

This chain joins TRBV28 and TRBJ1-6; 11 bases are a match to TRBD1. V dropped 2 bases and J dropped 4; count of bases not matched to a gene: 1. This CDR3 is 16 amino acids long. The germline CDR1 and CDR2 sequences are MDHEN and SYDVKM. CDR3 bases: TGTGCCAGCAGTTTAGGGACAGGGGGTTATAATTCACCCCTCCACTTT. It encodes CASSLGTGGYNSPLHF.

The chain combines TRBV5-1 with TRBJ1-1; TRBD1 matches 10 bases. The trim removed 4 bases at V and 5 bases at J, leaving 11 bases unmatched. The germline V gene encodes CDR1 SGHRS and CDR2 YFSETQ. The CDR3 has 16 amino acids. The CDR3 protein is CASSGTGALGETEAFF. The CDR3 DNA reads as TGCGCCAGCAGCGGGACAGGGGCCCTGGGAGAAACTGAAGCTTTCTTT.

The chain uses TRBV5-1 and TRBJ2-1; TRBD1 aligns across 7 bases. CDR3 length: 16 residues. Trimming cost V 4 bases and J 2 bases; bases outside gene matches: 9. Germline assignment: CDR1 SGHRS and CDR2 YFSETQ. CDR3 nucleotide sequence: TGCGCCAGCAGCCTCCGACAGGGACCCCCCTACAATGAGCAGTTCTTC. Residues: CASSLRQGPPYNEQFF.

The rearrangement uses TRBV6-2 or TRBV6-3 and TRBJ2-7, with D unresolved. Germline CDR1 MNHEY, CDR2 SVGEGT. This CDR3 has 12 residues. Between the trimmed V and J ends, which lost 3 bases and 3 bases, there was a span of 6 bases. CDR3 DNA: TGTGCCAGCAGTTATGAGCTCTACGAGCAGTACTTC. This translates into CASSYELYEQYF.

This clone was counted once. The V and J genes are TRBV5-1 and TRBJ2-5; TRBD1 agrees at 8 bases. Per germline, CDR1 SGHRS and CDR2 YFSETQ. The CDR3 runs 15 residues. Trimming took 4 bases from V and 5 from J; bases not matched to a gene: 10. Here the CDR3 DNA reads TGCGCCAGCAGCCCCAGGACAGGGAGGACGGAGACCCAGTACTTC. Its protein is CASSPRTGRTETQYF.

The J gene is TRBJ1-6, the V gene TRBV27; 7 bases align to TRBD1. Germline CDR1 and CDR2: MNHEY and SMNVEV (reference sequence). The CDR3 runs to 15 residues. V shed 4 bases and J 7 bases; nucleotides not matched to a gene: 7. This chain's CDR3 is CASSSLTGNNSPLHF. Here the CDR3 DNA reads TGTGCCAGCAGTTCGCTGACAGGGAACAATTCACCCCTCCACTTT.